A selection of T cell receptor beta chains follows, all from one sample in a study of OX40 agonist ivuxolimab in advanced cancers. Only in-frame clones appear in the TCRdb table, and some are missing; sequencing was by immunoSEQ multiplex PCR. The profile covers about 24,000 clones, with approximately 91% appearing a single time and 45% to 50% taken by the ten largest. The sequenced sample was CD4+ or CD8+ T cells sorted from blood, obtained in a trial of the OX40 agonist ivuxolimab. These receptors all stem from an adult with an advanced solid tumor such as melanoma, head and neck, liver or kidney cancer. CDR3s include the opening cysteine and the closing phenylalanine or tryptophan. A D gene is named only where the DNA matches it firmly. Clone size, where shown, is once, few, many, or a class for clones that have expanded.

clone size	D gene	V gene	J gene	CDR3 DNA	CDR3 protein
few	NA	TRBV7-9	TRBJ2-7	TGTGCCAGCAGCTTACCGACATTCCCCTACGAGCAGTACTTC	CASSLPTFPYEQYF
NA	TRBD1	TRBV5-4	TRBJ2-7	TGTGCCAGCAGCATCGGGACAGGCCTAAGACACGAGCAGTACTTC	CASSIGTGLRHEQYF
once	NA	TRBV11-2	TRBJ1-3	TGTGCCAGCAGCCTCGGAAACACCATATATTTT	CASSLGNTIYF
few	TRBD1	TRBV7-2	TRBJ1-4	TGTGCCAGCAGCCCGGGACAGGCACCCTCTAATGAAAAACTGTTTTTT	CASSPGQAPSNEKLFF
NA	NA	TRBV5-1	TRBJ1-2	TGCGCCAGCAGCTTGGGGTCGGGCTATGGCTACACCTTC	CASSLGSGYGYTF
NA	NA	TRBV25-1	TRBJ2-6	TGTGCCAGCAGTGAGAAAGGGCCGGGGGCCAACGTCCTGACTTTC	CASSEKGPGANVLTF
NA	NA	TRBV10-3	TRBJ2-3	TGTGCCATCAGTGAGTACCCGTCAGATACGCAGTATTTT	CAISEYPSDTQYF
NA	NA	TRBV19	TRBJ1-4	TGTGCCAGTACCCTAGACCGGGCATCGGCAAAACTGTTTTTT	CASTLDRASAKLFF
NA	NA	TRBV5-5	TRBJ2-5	TGTGCCAGCAGCCTGCCGGGGTCAGAGACCCAGTACTTC	CASSLPGSETQYF
NA	NA	TRBV6-1	TRBJ2-1	TGTGCCAGCAGTGAAGATTCTGGGGGTGCGTACAATGAGCAGTTCTTC	CASSEDSGGAYNEQFF
NA	NA	TRBV20-1	TRBJ2-7	TGCAGTGGCGGGGATTACGAGCAGTACTTC	CSGGDYEQYF
NA	NA	TRBV2	TRBJ1-5	TGTGCCAGCAGTGGATCTGATCTGGGCCTTCAGCCCCAGCATTTT	CASSGSDLGLQPQHF
NA	TRBD1	TRBV5-1	TRBJ1-2	TGCGCCAGCAGCTTGGGACAGGGGACCCGAGTCTATGGCTACACCTTC	CASSLGQGTRVYGYTF
NA	NA	TRBV7-9	TRBJ2-5	TGTGCCAGCAGCTTGAGCCGGGACTCCGTACCAGGGGCCCAGTACTTC	CASSLSRDSVPGAQYF
NA	NA	TRBV5-1	TRBJ1-2	TGCGCCAGCAGCTGGTTGGGGGCTGACTATGGCTACACCTTC	CASSWLGADYGYTF
NA	TRBD1	TRBV5-4	TRBJ2-1	TGTGCCAGCAGCCTACGGACAGGCCTATCCTACAATGAGCAGTTCTTC	CASSLRTGLSYNEQFF
NA	NA	TRBV5-5	TRBJ1-1	TGTGCCAGCACCTCAGCCCCGGGCAGTCTTGAAGCGTTCTTT	CASTSAPGSLEAFF
once	NA	TRBV20-1	TRBJ2-1	TGCAGTGCTAGAGAAAAATCCGGGCAGTTCTTC	CSAREKSGQFF
NA	TRBD1	TRBV28	TRBJ1-1	TGTGCCAGCAGTTTACAGGGGGCGGTGAACACTGAAGCTTTCTTT	CASSLQGAVNTEAFF
NA	NA	TRBV5-8	TRBJ1-1	TGTGCCAGCAGACGAGGGACATACCCTGAAGCTTTCTTT	CASRRGTYPEAFF
NA	NA	TRBV20-1	TRBJ2-2	TGCAGTGCTACTTACACCGGGGAGCTGTTTTTT	CSATYTGELFF
NA	NA	TRBV19	TRBJ1-2	TGTGCCAGTAGTATTGGGGTCGGCTACACCTTC	CASSIGVGYTF
NA	NA	TRBV5-1	TRBJ2-1	TGCGCCAGCAGCCTCGCCCCGGGACATGGCTACAATGAGCAGTTCTTC	CASSLAPGHGYNEQFF
NA	NA	TRBV15	TRBJ1-6	TGTGCCACCAGCGAGAGGTTGGATTCACCCCTCCACTTT	CATSERLDSPLHF
NA	TRBD1	TRBV6-1	TRBJ2-5	TGTGCCAGCAGACGCACGACAGGGATGGAGACCCAGTACTTC	CASRRTTGMETQYF
once	TRBD2	TRBV5-1	TRBJ2-1	TGCGCCAGCAGCCTAGGGACTAGCGGCATCAATGAGCAGTTCTTC	CASSLGTSGINEQFF
NA	NA	TRBV15	TRBJ1-5	TGTGCCACCAGCAGAGATCATAATCAGCCCCAGCATTTT	CATSRDHNQPQHF
NA	TRBD2	TRBV5-6	TRBJ2-1	TGTGCCAGCAGCTGGTCAACTAGCGGCTCGCTTGTATGGGAGCAGTTCTTC	CASSWSTSGSLVWEQFF
NA	NA	TRBV6-1	TRBJ1-1	TGTGCCAGCAACTTTCAGGGGACTGAAGCTTTCTTT	CASNFQGTEAFF
once	NA	TRBV14	TRBJ1-2	TGTGCCAGCAGCCAAGATTTGAGGGGAGAGAACTATGGCTACACCTTC	CASSQDLRGENYGYTF
once	TRBD2	TRBV6-6	TRBJ2-7	TGTGCCAGCAGTCTAGCGGGGGACGAGCAGTACTTC	CASSLAGDEQYF
NA	NA	TRBV30	TRBJ2-2	TGTGCCTGGTCCGTGGCAACCGTCGGGGAGCTGTTTTTT	CAWSVATVGELFF
NA	TRBD1	TRBV4-1	TRBJ2-1	TGCGCCAGCAGCTCGCTGACAGGGGGCTACTTGGGGCAGTTCTTC	CASSSLTGGYLGQFF
NA	NA	TRBV5-6	TRBJ2-2	TGTGCCAGCAGCTTGGAAGCCAGTTGGGGCACCGGGGAGCTGTTTTTT	CASSLEASWGTGELFF
NA	NA	TRBV11-3	TRBJ2-2	TGTGCCAGCAGCTCGCTCGGGGAGCTGTTTTTT	CASSSLGELFF
NA	NA	TRBV19	TRBJ2-1	TGTGCCAGTAGTATTAGTTACGAGAGTCGGTGGCAGTTCTTC	CASSISYESRWQFF
NA	NA	TRBV7-9	TRBJ2-7	TGTGCCAGCAGCTTAGCGGGGGGCTACGAGCAGTACTTC	CASSLAGGYEQYF
NA	TRBD2	TRBV11-3	TRBJ2-1	TGTGCCAGCAGCTCCGGGACTAGCGGGCTAAAGGGCCACAATGAGCAGTTCTTC	CASSSGTSGLKGHNEQFF
NA	NA	TRBV5-4	TRBJ2-2	TGTGCCAGCAGCGCGATTGGGGGGGCCACATTTCTAAACACCGGGGAGCTGTTTTTT	CASSAIGGATFLNTGELFF
NA	NA	TRBV6-5	TRBJ2-5	TGTGCCACCAAGGCCACAAGACAAGTCCAAGAGACCCAGTACTTC	CATKATRQVQETQYF
NA	TRBD2	TRBV4-1	TRBJ2-7	TGCGCCAGCAGCCTAACGCGGGGGACCACTTTGGAGCAGTACTTC	CASSLTRGTTLEQYF